Listed below are T cell receptor beta chains from one sample, sequenced in a study of T-cell reconstitution after alpha-beta-depleted transplantation in children. TCRdb called the PCR reads again in MiXCR, with one record for every CDR3 protein. The sample lists under 450,000 distinct CDR3 sequences, 15% to 20% occurring once. The material was PBMCs, mostly from graft donor cells, obtained 360 days after TCRalphabeta/CD19-depleted stem cell transplant. The source is a boy under two years old who had a stem cell transplant for Wiskott-Aldrich syndrome, so the T cells may come from the graft donor. The CDR3 runs from the conserved cysteine through the conserved F or W. The order of the fields is J gene, V gene, D gene, clone size, CDR3 DNA, CDR3 protein. The D gene is left open where the match is weak. Where a row states a size, it is once, few, many or the class of an expanded clone; other rows omit it.

>TRBJ2-7|TRBV2|NA|NA
TGTGCCAGCAGTAACGAAAGGTACCGCTACGAGCAGTACTTC
CASSNERYRYEQYF
>TRBJ2-3|TRBV5-1|NA|NA
TGCGCCAGCAGCTTGAGCGGACACTCGAGATTTAGCACAGATACGCAGTATTTT
CASSLSGHSRFSTDTQYF
>TRBJ2-7|TRBV5-1|NA|NA
TGCGCCAGCGGTACGGTCGGGGGACCCTACGAGCAGTACTTC
CASGTVGGPYEQYF
>TRBJ2-1|TRBV24-1|TRBD1|many
TGTGCCACCAGTGATTTCCGGGACAGGGGTCCAAATGAGCAGTTCTTC
CATSDFRDRGPNEQFF
>TRBJ2-2|TRBV5-1|NA|once
TGCGCCAGCAGCACGGACCGGGCGGGGACCGGGGAGCTGTTTTTT
CASSTDRAGTGELFF
>TRBJ2-7|TRBV20-1|TRBD2|few
TGCAGTGCTAGGGGGACTAGCGGGAGGTTGACCTACGAGCAGTACTTC
CSARGTSGRLTYEQYF
>TRBJ2-2|TRBV12-3/TRBV12-4|TRBD1|few
TGTGCCGCGGCGAAGGGGGCACGAACCGGGGAGCTGTTTTTT
CAAAKGARTGELFF
>TRBJ2-2|TRBV12-3/TRBV12-4|NA|NA
TGTGCCAGCACCAGAACTACGAACACCGGGGAGCTGTTTTTT
CASTRTTNTGELFF
>TRBJ1-5|TRBV6-4|NA|many
TGTGCCAGCAGTGACAGAGATTCCAATCAGCCCCAGCATTTT
CASSDRDSNQPQHF
>TRBJ1-3|TRBV30|NA|NA
TGTGCCTGGACCTCTGGAAACACCATATATTTT
CAWTSGNTIYF
>TRBJ2-5|TRBV7-2|NA|NA
TGTGCCAGCAGCTTAGCCGGATGGTTAGAGACCCAGTACTTC
CASSLAGWLETQYF
>TRBJ1-1|TRBV30|TRBD1|few
TGTGCCTGGATGAAGCCGGGACAGGGGGAAGCTTTCTTT
CAWMKPGQGEAFF
>TRBJ2-3|TRBV20-1|NA|few
TGCAGTGCTAGATGGGGTAGCCTAGATACGCAGTATTTT
CSARWGSLDTQYF
>TRBJ2-1|TRBV27|TRBD1|few
TGTGCCAGCAGTCCCGACAGGGGGCTTTACAATGAGCAGTTCTTC
CASSPDRGLYNEQFF
>TRBJ2-2|TRBV18|TRBD2|NA
TGTGCCAGCTCACCAGTTAGCGGGAGGGCCACCGGGGAGCTGTTTTTT
CASSPVSGRATGELFF
>TRBJ2-3|TRBV10-3|NA|NA
TGTGCCATCAGTGAGGCCTCAGATACGCAGTATTTT
CAISEASDTQYF
>TRBJ2-3|TRBV5-1|NA|NA
TGCGCCAGCAGCTTTCGGAACAGGGCACTCACAGATACGCAGTATTTT
CASSFRNRALTDTQYF
>TRBJ2-2|TRBV6-1|NA|NA
TGTGCCAGCAGTCCGGTGGTAAGGGGGTCGCACACCGGGGAGCTGTTTTTT
CASSPVVRGSHTGELFF
>TRBJ2-7|TRBV20-1|TRBD2|many
TGCAGTGCTAGAGTCGGCATGTCTAGCGGGAGCTACGAGCAGTACTTC
CSARVGMSSGSYEQYF
>TRBJ2-5|TRBV4-3|NA|NA
TGCGCCAGCAGCCAGGATGGGGCATCCCTTGGGGCCCAGTACTTC
CASSQDGASLGAQYF
>TRBJ2-3|TRBV7-9|TRBD2|few
TGTGCCAGCAGAGTTCCGGGACTAGCGGGGAAGGAGACGCAGTATTTT
CASRVPGLAGKETQYF
>TRBJ2-3|TRBV24-1|NA|few
TGTGCCACCAGTGATTTGAGGGATACGCAGTATTTT
CATSDLRDTQYF
>TRBJ1-5|TRBV5-5|NA|NA
TGTGCCAGCAGCTCGGGAGGCAGTACCTTCAATCAGCCCCAGCATTTT
CASSSGGSTFNQPQHF
>TRBJ2-1|TRBV5-1|NA|many
TGTGCCAGCAGTCTTGACCGAGCGTACAATGAGCAGTTCTTC
CASSLDRAYNEQFF
>TRBJ2-1|TRBV18|NA|NA
TGTGCCAGCTCACCTTGGACAGCCTACAATGAGCAGTTCTTC
CASSPWTAYNEQFF
>TRBJ2-2|TRBV4-3|NA|few
TGCGCCAGCAGCCAAGTGTGGAGCACCGGGGAGCTGTTTTTT
CASSQVWSTGELFF
>TRBJ2-3|TRBV12-3/TRBV12-4|TRBD1|many
TGTGCCAGTCGGACAGGGAGGACAGATACGCAGTATTTT
CASRTGRTDTQYF
>TRBJ2-1|TRBV5-4|TRBD1|few
TGTGCCAGCAGCTCCGGACAGGGGGCACCTGTAGGCTCCTACAATGAGCAGTTCTTC
CASSSGQGAPVGSYNEQFF
>TRBJ2-2|TRBV5-1|NA|many
TGCGCCAGCAGTGGCGGGGCCTCGAACACCGGGGAGCTGTTTTTT
CASSGGASNTGELFF
>TRBJ2-3|TRBV19|NA|NA
TGTGCCAGTAGTATTAGGGGGGCTGGCACAGATACGCAGTATTTT
CASSIRGAGTDTQYF
>TRBJ2-7|TRBV7-2|TRBD1|few
TGTGCCAGCAGCTATGCCGGGACAGGATCCTACGAGCAGTACTTC
CASSYAGTGSYEQYF
>TRBJ1-2|TRBV7-9|NA|few
TGTGCCAGCAGCTCGGACTATCCCGGCTACACCTTC
CASSSDYPGYTF
>TRBJ2-5|TRBV4-2|TRBD2|few
TGTGCCAGCAGCCAAACCTTAGCTAGCGGGGGGGCACAAGAGACCCAGTACTTC
CASSQTLASGGAQETQYF
>TRBJ2-3|TRBV27|TRBD1|NA
TGTGCCAGCAGCCTGGACAGGAAGAGAGATACGCAGTATTTT
CASSLDRKRDTQYF
>TRBJ2-5|TRBV18|NA|NA
TGTGCCAGCTCACCAGGGGCGGCGGAGACCCAGTACTTC
CASSPGAAETQYF
>TRBJ2-7|TRBV3-1|NA|many
TGTGCCAGCAGCCAAGATGGCCCCTACGAGCAGTACTTC
CASSQDGPYEQYF
>TRBJ1-1|TRBV10-3|NA|few
TGTGCCATCAGTGAGTCAGGGGGAGCCGGTGAAGCTTTCTTT
CAISESGGAGEAFF
>TRBJ2-7|TRBV27|NA|NA
TGTGCCAGCAGTTTATCGGGGGGTATCGAGCAGTACTTC
CASSLSGGIEQYF
>TRBJ2-5|TRBV7-2|TRBD1|NA
TGTGCCAGCAGCACTAACAGGGGGTGGGAGACCCAGTACTTC
CASSTNRGWETQYF
>TRBJ2-1|TRBV20-1|NA|few
TGCAGTGCTAAGCGGACCTACAATGAGCAGTTCTTC
CSAKRTYNEQFF
>TRBJ2-7|TRBV6-5|TRBD2|NA
TGTGCCAGCAGTTACGGAGCGGGAAGCTCCTACGAGCAGTACTTC
CASSYGAGSSYEQYF
>TRBJ2-1|TRBV20-1|NA|few
TGCAGTGCTAGAGATGCCACAGGGAGCTCCTACAATGAGCAGTTCTTC
CSARDATGSSYNEQFF
>TRBJ2-1|TRBV4-3|TRBD2|NA
TGCGCCAGCAGCCAAGACTCTACTGGCGGGAGATCCTACAATGAGCAGTTCTTC
CASSQDSTGGRSYNEQFF
>TRBJ2-7|TRBV7-6|TRBD2|NA
TGTGCCAGCAGCACAGACGGCACCCTAAGCGGGGACCCCTACGAGCAGTACTTC
CASSTDGTLSGDPYEQYF
>TRBJ1-3|TRBV12-3/TRBV12-4|NA|NA
TGTGCCAGCAGTTTACGTAGTCTAGCCGGAAACACCATATATTTT
CASSLRSLAGNTIYF
>TRBJ2-3|TRBV6-5|TRBD1|few
TGTGCCAGCATGCCCGGGACAGGGGCTCAGTCTTTT
CASMPGTGAQSF
>TRBJ1-2|TRBV7-9|NA|few
TGTGCCAGCAGCTTAACAGCATCTAACTATGGCTACACCTTC
CASSLTASNYGYTF
>TRBJ2-1|TRBV15|NA|NA
TGTGCCACCAGCAGAGACTTGACAGTTCTCCTAAGGATTCAGTTCTTC
CATSRDLTVLLRIQFF
>TRBJ2-1|TRBV14|TRBD2|once
TGTGCCAGCAGCCTACGGACTAGCGGGTGGTGGTTTCCCCATGAGCAGTTCTTC
CASSLRTSGWWFPHEQFF
>TRBJ1-2|TRBV5-1|TRBD1|few
TGCGCCAGCAGCGATGGACAGGCGAGAGGCTACACCTTC
CASSDGQARGYTF